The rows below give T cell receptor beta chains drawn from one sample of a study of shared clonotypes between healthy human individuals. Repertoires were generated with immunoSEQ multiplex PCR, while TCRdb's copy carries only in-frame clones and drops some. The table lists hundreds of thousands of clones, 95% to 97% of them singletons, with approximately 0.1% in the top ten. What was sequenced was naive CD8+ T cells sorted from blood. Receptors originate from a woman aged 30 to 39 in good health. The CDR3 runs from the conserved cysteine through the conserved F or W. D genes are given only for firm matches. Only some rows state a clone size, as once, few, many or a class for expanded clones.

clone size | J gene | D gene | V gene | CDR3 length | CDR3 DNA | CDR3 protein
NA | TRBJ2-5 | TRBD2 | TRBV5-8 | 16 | TGTGCCAGCAGCTGGGACGGGAGGGCCTCTTCAGAGACCCAGTACTTC | CASSWDGRASSETQYF
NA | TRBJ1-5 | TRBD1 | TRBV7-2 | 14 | TGTGCCAGCAGCTTAACAGGGGTCGGACAGCCCCAGCATTTT | CASSLTGVGQPQHF
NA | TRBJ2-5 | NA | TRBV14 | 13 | TGTGCCAGCAGCCAAGATCGGTCCGGGACCCAGTACTTC | CASSQDRSGTQYF
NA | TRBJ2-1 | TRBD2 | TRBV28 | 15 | TGTGCCAGCAGTTTATACGGGACTAGAGACAATGAGCAGTTCTTC | CASSLYGTRDNEQFF
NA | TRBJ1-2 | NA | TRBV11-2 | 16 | TGTGCCAGCAGCCCGAGCACATATGACAGCTCCTATGGCTACACCTTC | CASSPSTYDSSYGYTF
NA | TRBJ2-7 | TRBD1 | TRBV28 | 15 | TGTGCCAGCAGGGAGGGACAGGCGAGCTCCTACGAGCAGTACTTC | CASREGQASSYEQYF
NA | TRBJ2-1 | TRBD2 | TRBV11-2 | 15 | TGTGCCAGCAGCCCGGGACTAGCGGGAGGGGATGAGCAGTTCTTC | CASSPGLAGGDEQFF
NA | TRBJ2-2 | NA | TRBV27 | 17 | TGTGCCAGCAGTTCCACGACTCCCCCTGCGGGGATGGGGGAGCTGTTTTTT | CASSSTTPPAGMGELFF
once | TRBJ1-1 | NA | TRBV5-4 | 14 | TGTGCCAGCAGCTCTACTGGACCCAACACTGAAGCTTTCTTT | CASSSTGPNTEAFF
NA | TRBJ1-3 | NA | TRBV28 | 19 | TGTGCCAGCAGCACCTTGGGCAGGTACAGGGCCGACTCTGGAAACACCATATATTTT | CASSTLGRYRADSGNTIYF
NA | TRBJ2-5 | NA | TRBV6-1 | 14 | TGTGCCAGCAGTGCCCGACCTGCGGAAGAGACCCAGTACTTC | CASSARPAEETQYF
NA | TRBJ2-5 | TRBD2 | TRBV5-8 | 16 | TGTGCCAGCAGCTTGGGGACTAGCGGTGCCGGAGAGACCCAGTACTTC | CASSLGTSGAGETQYF
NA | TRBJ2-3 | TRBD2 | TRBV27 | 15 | TGTGCCAGCAGTTTGTTAGCGGGGGTCACAGATACGCAGTATTTT | CASSLLAGVTDTQYF
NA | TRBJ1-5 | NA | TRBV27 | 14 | TGTGCCAGCAGTTTATTAGGTAGCAATCAGCCCCAGCATTTT | CASSLLGSNQPQHF
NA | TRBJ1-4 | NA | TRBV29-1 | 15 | TGCAGCGTTGAAGATCACAGGGAACAAGGCGTAACCAAGAATTTT | CSVEDHREQGVTKNF
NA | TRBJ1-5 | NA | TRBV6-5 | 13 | TGTGCCAGCAGTGACACAGGGATCAGGCCCCAGCATTTT | CASSDTGIRPQHF
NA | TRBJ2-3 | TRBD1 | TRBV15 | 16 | TGTGCCACCAGCAGAGAGGGGACAGGGAACACAGATACGCAGTATTTT | CATSREGTGNTDTQYF
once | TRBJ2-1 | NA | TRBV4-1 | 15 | TGCGCCAGCAGCCAAGCCCTAGTTTCTCGCAATGAGCAGTTCTTC | CASSQALVSRNEQFF
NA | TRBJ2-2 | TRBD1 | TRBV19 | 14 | TGTGCCAGTAGTATAGGACAGGGGGTCGGGGAGCTGTTTTTT | CASSIGQGVGELFF
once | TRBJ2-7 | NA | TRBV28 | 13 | TGTGCCAGCAGTTTGGGGCCAATCTACGAGCAGTACTTC | CASSLGPIYEQYF
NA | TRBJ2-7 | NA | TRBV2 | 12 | TGTGCCAGCAGTGAAGTCCCCTACGAGCAGTACTTC | CASSEVPYEQYF
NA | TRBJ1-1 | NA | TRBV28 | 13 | TGTGCCAGCAGTTTAGTAGGGGACACTGAAGCTTTCTTT | CASSLVGDTEAFF
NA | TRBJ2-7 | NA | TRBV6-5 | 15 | TGTGCCAGCAGTTCCCTGGGTCCGGTAGGGTACGAGCAGTACTTC | CASSSLGPVGYEQYF
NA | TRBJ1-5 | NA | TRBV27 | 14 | TGTGCCAGCAGTGTACGGGACGGCAATCAGCCCCAGCATTTT | CASSVRDGNQPQHF